The text below deals with one TCR beta chain. Its antigen is still unknown. The data belong to a study of vaccination effects on CD4 cells after COVID-19. The protocol was immunoSEQ multiplex PCR, while the TCRdb copy is restricted to in-frame clones and leaves out a portion. The sample gives about 73,000 clones, 65% to 75% of which show up once; roughly 2.9% is in the top ten. Germline lookup yields CDR1 WSHSY and CDR2 SAAADI. This CDR3 contains 16 residues. V was clipped by 3 bases and J by 3 bases, with 15 bases between them. ViraFEST used viral peptide pools to expand antigen-specific CD4+ T cells before sequencing. Following a 10-day culture, CD4+ T cells were purified. The vaccine recipients had no prior SARS-CoV-2 infection, with negative nucleocapsid antibodies. Half the medium was swapped for IL-2 medium on days 3 and 7.

The J gene is TRBJ2-4, the V gene TRBV10-2; D possibly corresponds to TRBD2 (7 bases). Here the sequenced sample was CD4+ T cells from PBMCs cultured with HCoV-NL63 spike peptides, taken before COVID-19 vaccination. The receptor comes from a human donor who received a COVID-19 vaccine. This chain's CDR3 is CASSDPHGGLKNIQYF. Written as DNA, the CDR3 is TGCGCCAGCAGTGACCCCCACGGGGGGCTCAAAAACATTCAGTACTTC.